Below are 21 T cell receptor beta chains sequenced from a single sample in a study of T cell responses to AZD1222 COVID-19 vaccine. Only in-frame clones appear in the TCRdb table, and some are missing; sequencing was by immunoSEQ multiplex PCR. The sample shows fewer than 85,000 clones, roughly 84% of them seen only once. Sequencing used peripheral blood, obtained 28 days after the second AZD1222 dose. These receptors were obtained from an adult who received the AZD1222 COVID-19 vaccine.

This chain uses TRBV12-3 or TRBV12-4 with TRBJ1-1; 8 bases are shared with TRBD1. The CDR3 consists of 13 residues. V trimming: 7 bases; J trimming: 6 bases; junction bases outside the gene matches: 7. The CDR3 loop is CASKPRGRPEAFF. The DNA of the CDR3 is TGTGCCAGCAAACCCAGGGGGCGACCTGAAGCTTTCTTT.

V is TRBV15 and J is TRBJ2-3; 7 nucleotides match TRBD1. The CDR3 sequence is 15 residues long. Germline V CDR1 and CDR2: LNHNV, YYDKDF (reference sequence). V was clipped by 0 bases and J by 3 bases; unmatched bases: 3. CDR3 amino acids: CATSREGTVTDTQYF. For the CDR3, the DNA is TGTGCCACCAGCAGAGAGGGGACAGTGACAGATACGCAGTATTTT.

This clone has a handful of counts. The chain joins TRBV5-1 to TRBJ1-3, with unresolved D. V gave up 1 base and J gave up 8 bases, with 10 bases separating them. CDR3 size: 13 residues. CDR1 and CDR2 from the germline V gene are SGHRS and YFSETQ. The chain's CDR3 is CASSLSASDTIYF. The CDR3 DNA is TGCGCCAGCAGCTTGTCGGCTTCTGACACCATATATTTT. Supplemented by reference TRBV5-1 and TRBJ1-3, the full variable domain reads KAGVTQTPRYLIKTRGQQVTLSCSPISGHRSVSWYQQTPGQGLQFLFEYFSETQRNKGNFPGRFSGRQFSNSRSEMNVSTLELGDSALYLCASSLSASDTIYFGEGSWLTVV.

The chain has TRBV7-2 and TRBJ1-3; D is perhaps TRBD1 (5 bases). Per the germline V gene, CDR1 is SGHTA and CDR2 is FQGNSA. This CDR3 spans 15 amino acids. Between the trimmed V and J ends, which lost 5 bases and 2 bases, there was a span of 13 bases. The CDR3 region has the DNA TGTGCCAGCAGCCCAGTGGGGGGTACTGGAAACACCATATATTTT. Encoded protein: CASSPVGGTGNTIYF. Supplemented by reference TRBV7-2 and TRBJ1-3, the full variable domain reads GAGVSQSPSNKVTEKGKDVELRCDPISGHTALYWYRQSLGQGLEFLIYFQGNSAPDKSGLPSDRFSAERTGGSVSTLTIQRTQQEDSAVYLCASSPVGGTGNTIYFGEGSWLTVV.

The V gene is TRBV18, the J gene TRBJ1-1; D is perhaps TRBD1 (6 bases). In germline, CDR1 is KGHSH, CDR2 LQKENI. This CDR3 contains 13 residues. The V end lost 2 bases, the J end lost 4 bases, and 8 bases lay between the germline ends. The CDR3 DNA follows: TGTGCCAGCTCACCAAGGGGGAGCACTGAAGCTTTCTTT. Its translation: CASSPRGSTEAFF.

V and J are TRBV28 and TRBJ2-7; D may be TRBD1 (6 bases). Trimming shortened V by 8 bases and J by 7 bases, and 15 bases separated the two germline ends. CDR1 MDHEN and CDR2 SYDVKM come from the germline V gene. The CDR3 is made up of 12 amino acids. DNA for the CDR3: TGTGCCAGCGGGGGCTCCCTAATTGAGCAGTACTTC. Translated: CASGGSLIEQYF.

This chain connects TRBV27 to TRBJ2-7; D not certain. CDR1 is MNHEY and CDR2 is SMNVEV in the germline V gene (reference sequence). This CDR3 is built from 14 residues. V was shortened by 2 bases and J by 0 bases, with 8 bases between the two germline ends. CDR3 loop: CASSLVGPSYEQYF. CDR3 DNA: TGTGCCAGCAGTTTAGTAGGGCCCTCCTACGAGCAGTACTTC.

V and J are TRBV28 and TRBJ1-6; D perhaps matches TRBD1 (6 bases). CDR1 MDHEN and CDR2 SYDVKM come from the germline V gene. With 6 bases removed from V and 10 bases from J, the gap between germline ends came to 16 bases. The CDR3 contains 14 residues. The CDR3 reads CASRSGGLRSPLHF. CDR3 in DNA: TGTGCCAGCAGGTCCGGGGGGCTTCGGTCACCCCTCCACTTT.

V gene TRBV30 combines with J gene TRBJ1-5; possible D gene TRBD1, 6 bases. Germline V gene lookup returns CDR1 GTSNPN and CDR2 SVGIG (reference sequence). Between the trimmed V and J ends, which lost 5 bases and 7 bases, there was a span of 15 bases. This CDR3 contains 13 residues. The CDR3 protein is CAWGLGGGQPQHF. In DNA, the CDR3 is TGTGCCTGGGGTTTGGGGGGCGGCCAGCCCCAGCATTTT.

The V call is TRBV7-2, the J call TRBJ1-5; the D is unclear. The CDR3 length is 16 residues. CDR1 is SGHTA, CDR2 FQGNSA, per germline. V gave up 1 base and J gave up 0 bases, with 10 bases separating them. CDR3 nucleotide sequence: TGTGCCAGCAGCTTAGGGGGTGGGTATAGCAATCAGCCCCAGCATTTT. This encodes CASSLGGGYSNQPQHF.

The J gene is TRBJ1-6, the V gene TRBV6-5; D gene uncertain. Looked up from germline, CDR1 is MNHEY and CDR2 is SVGAGI. V lost 7 bases, J lost 7 bases, and 11 bases lay in between. CDR3 length: 13 residues. For the CDR3, the DNA is TGTGCCAGCAACACCCAGCCCAATTCACCCCTCCACTTT. As protein: CASNTQPNSPLHF.

V gene TRBV7-3 combines with J gene TRBJ2-5; weak D call: TRBD1 (6 bases). There are 15 residues in the CDR3. V lost 1 base and J 1 base, leaving 10 bases between the germline ends. CDR1 is SGHTA and CDR2 is FQGTGA in the germline V gene. CDR3 in DNA: TGTGCCAGCAGCTTAAATGGCAGGGGCCAAGAGACCCAGTACTTC. It translates to CASSLNGRGQETQYF.

The chain carries TRBV10-3 and TRBJ2-1, with TRBD1 identical over 8 bases. CDR1 ENHRY and CDR2 SYGVKD come from the germline V gene. CDR3 length: 15 amino acids. Trimming removed 6 bases from V and 5 bases from J; junction bases left unmatched: 9. The CDR3 region is CAISFGTGGNNEQFF. CDR3 bases: TGTGCCATCAGCTTCGGGACAGGAGGGAACAATGAGCAGTTCTTC.

The CDR3 loop is CASSFLRANYGYTF. The CDR3 region has the DNA TGTGCCAGCAGTTTTCTCCGGGCTAACTATGGCTACACCTTC. J is TRBJ1-2 and V is TRBV6-6, with D uncertain. The CDR3 sequence is 14 residues long. Germline CDR1 and CDR2: MNHNY and SVGAGI (reference sequence). V shed 4 bases and J shed 0 bases, with 9 bases lying between them.

The chain carries TRBV19 and TRBJ1-5; D gene ambiguous. Per germline, CDR1 LNHDA and CDR2 SQIVND (reference sequence). V shed 4 bases and J shed 4 bases, with 8 bases lying between them. There are 13 residues in the CDR3. The chain's CDR3 is CASSTQVNQPQHF. The DNA for the CDR3 is TGTGCCAGTAGTACTCAGGTTAATCAGCCCCAGCATTTT.

The CDR3 sequence is CASSQEKGRVNEKLFF. The CDR3 nucleotides read TGTGCCAGCAGCCAAGAAAAGGGCAGGGTAAATGAAAAACTGTTTTTT. This chain connects TRBV4-2 to TRBJ1-4; D is perhaps TRBD1 (5 bases). The CDR3 runs 16 residues. Trimming removed 0 bases at V and 5 bases at J, with 13 bases between. Looked up from germline, CDR1 is LGHNA and CDR2 is YNFKEQ.

This clone appeared a single time. This rearrangement joins TRBV5-1 to TRBJ1-1; D not certain. V was pared by 4 bases and J by 4 bases, with 14 bases between. The CDR3 runs 14 residues. Germline loops: CDR1 SGHRS, CDR2 YFSETQ. For the CDR3, the DNA is TGCGCCAGCAGCATAGGACGGGCCCCCACTGAAGCTTTCTTT. Encoded protein: CASSIGRAPTEAFF.

The chain uses TRBV19 and TRBJ2-1; the D is unclear. Trimming shortened V by 3 bases and J by 5 bases, and 8 bases separated the two germline ends. The germline V gene encodes CDR1 LNHDA and CDR2 SQIVND (reference sequence). The CDR3 covers 13 residues. The CDR3 DNA sequence: TGTGCCAGTAGTATTGGGCAGAACAATGAGCAGTTCTTC. It codes for CASSIGQNNEQFF.

This clone was observed once. The rearrangement uses TRBV2 and TRBJ1-2, with a weak D call TRBD1 (6 bases). The V end was cut by 8 bases, the J end by 2 bases, with 12 bases between. Germline V gene lookup returns CDR1 SNHLY and CDR2 FYNNEI. CDR3 length: 13 residues. As DNA, the CDR3 is TGTGCCAGCGGCCTACAGGGAAACTATGGCTACACCTTC. Protein product: CASGLQGNYGYTF.

The rearrangement links TRBV30 to TRBJ1-6; D remains ambiguous. V was trimmed by 2 bases and J by 5 bases, leaving 7 bases between them. CDR1 is GTSNPN, CDR2 SVGIG, per germline (reference sequence). CDR3 length: 13 residues. The CDR3 is CAWSLGNNSPLHF. The CDR3 DNA reads as TGTGCCTGGAGTTTAGGGAATAATTCACCCCTCCACTTT.

The chain couples TRBV3-1 (or the pseudogene TRBV3-2) to TRBJ1-3; no reliable D call. The CDR3 length is 16 residues. V lost 4 bases, J lost 2 bases, and 15 bases lay in between. Germline CDR1 and CDR2: LGHDT and YNNKEL (reference sequence). The chain's CDR3 is CASSLHGEETGNTIYF. The CDR3 nucleotides read TGTGCCAGCAGCCTACATGGGGAGGAGACTGGAAACACCATATATTTT.